This TCR beta chain was sequenced for a study of cytomegalovirus exposure and HLA in healthy donors. V was clipped by 5 bases and J by 2 bases, with 9 bases between them. CDR1 and CDR2 (germline): SGHDN, FVKESK. The CDR3 contains 13 residues. Both 60 Vbeta primers and 13 Jbeta primers went into the PCR. Clones were sequenced by immunoSEQ multiplex PCR, and TCRdb holds only the in-frame ones, with some missing. The sample holds 130,000 to 150,000 clones, roughly 85% seen once. The study's findings and limits: Among the most significant clusters, several appeared linked to common viral pathogens in a later analysis.

As concerns this clone: Its antigen is as yet unknown.

Material for sequencing was PBMCs. The rearrangement uses TRBV14 and TRBJ1-1; D remains ambiguous. The source is a male donor in good health and CMV-seronegative. CDR3 nucleotide sequence: TGTGCCAGCAGCGTTCACTTAAACACTGAAGCTTTCTTT. Residues: CASSVHLNTEAFF.